This T cell receptor (beta chain) came from a study of T cell responses to AZD1222 COVID-19 vaccine. This clone was detected once. Sequence at one end of the junction differs from germline and may be a read error. The repertoire was sequenced with immunoSEQ multiplex PCR; TCRdb's copy has only in-frame clones and lacks some. Among around 200,000 clones, 88% were seen once, and the ten largest hold 0.49%. The CDR3 has 16 residues. Germline V gene lookup returns CDR1 SGHRS and CDR2 YFSETQ. Sequenced material: peripheral blood, taken on day 0 of AZD1222 vaccination. This TCR was sampled from an adult in good health. The rearrangement links TRBV5-1 to TRBJ1-2; 7 nucleotides match TRBD1. DNA for the CDR3: TGCGCCAGCACCTTGGACAGGACCGTTGCCTTGCATGGCTACACCTTC. This translates into CASTLDRTVALHGYTF.